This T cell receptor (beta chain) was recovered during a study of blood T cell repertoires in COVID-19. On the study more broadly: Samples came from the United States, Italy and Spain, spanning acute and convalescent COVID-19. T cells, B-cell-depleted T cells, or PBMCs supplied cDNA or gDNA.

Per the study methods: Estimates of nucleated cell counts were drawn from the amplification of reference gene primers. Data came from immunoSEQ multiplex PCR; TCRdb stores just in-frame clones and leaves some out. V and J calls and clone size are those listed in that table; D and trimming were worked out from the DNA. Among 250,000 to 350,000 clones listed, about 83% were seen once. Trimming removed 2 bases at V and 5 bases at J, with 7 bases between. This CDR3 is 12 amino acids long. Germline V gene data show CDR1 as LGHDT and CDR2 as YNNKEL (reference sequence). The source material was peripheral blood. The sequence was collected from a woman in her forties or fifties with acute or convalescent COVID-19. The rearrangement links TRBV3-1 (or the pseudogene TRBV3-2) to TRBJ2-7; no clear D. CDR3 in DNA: TGTGCCAGCAGCCAATTACAAAACGAGCAGTACTTC. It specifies CASSQLQNEQYF.